This TCR beta chain was sequenced during a study of monozygotic twins with inflammatory bowel disease. UMIs incorporating a 6-nucleotide sample barcode were appended by means of template switching. From its re-call of the 5' RACE reads, TCRdb lists each CDR3 protein once, without DNA. This sample contains 300,000 to 450,000 distinct CDR3 sequences. The germline V gene has CDR1 DFQATT and CDR2 SNEGSKA (reference sequence). CDR3 length equals 13 residues. The V and J genes are TRBV20-1 and TRBJ2-1; TCRdb lists TRBD1, though no DNA is available to test this call. The clonotype originates from a human donor with ulcerative colitis or Crohn's disease, or a healthy co-twin of an affected twin (not recorded which). The sample consisted of blood. CDR3 in amino acids: CSAPGGGFNEQFF.